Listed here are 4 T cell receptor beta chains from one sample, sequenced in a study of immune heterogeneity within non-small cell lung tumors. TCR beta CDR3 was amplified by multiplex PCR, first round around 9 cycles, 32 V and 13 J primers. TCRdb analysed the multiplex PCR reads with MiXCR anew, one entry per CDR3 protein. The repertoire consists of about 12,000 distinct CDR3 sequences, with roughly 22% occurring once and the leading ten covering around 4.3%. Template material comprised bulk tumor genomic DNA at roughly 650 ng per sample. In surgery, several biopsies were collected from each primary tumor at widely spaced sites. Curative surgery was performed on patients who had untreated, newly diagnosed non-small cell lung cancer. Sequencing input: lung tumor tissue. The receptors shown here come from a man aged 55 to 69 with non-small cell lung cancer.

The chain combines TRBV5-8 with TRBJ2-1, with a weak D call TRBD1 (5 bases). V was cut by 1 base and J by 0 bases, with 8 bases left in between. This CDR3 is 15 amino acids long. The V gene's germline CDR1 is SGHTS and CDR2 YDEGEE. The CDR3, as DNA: TGTGCCAGCAGCTTGTGGACATTCTCCTACAATGAGCAGTTCTTC. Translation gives CASSLWTFSYNEQFF.

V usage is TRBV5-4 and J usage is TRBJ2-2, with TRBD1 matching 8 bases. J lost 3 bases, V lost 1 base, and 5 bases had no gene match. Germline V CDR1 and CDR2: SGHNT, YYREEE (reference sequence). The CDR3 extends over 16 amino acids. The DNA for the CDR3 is TGTGCCAGCAGCTTGCGGAAGACAGGGGACACCGGGGAGCTGTTTTTT. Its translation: CASSLRKTGDTGELFF.

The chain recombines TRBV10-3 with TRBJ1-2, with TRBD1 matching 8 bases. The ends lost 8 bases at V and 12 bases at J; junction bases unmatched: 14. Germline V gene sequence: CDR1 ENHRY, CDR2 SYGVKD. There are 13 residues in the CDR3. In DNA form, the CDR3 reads TGTGCCATCGGCGGGACAGGTCGGCTAGGCCACACCTTC. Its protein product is CAIGGTGRLGHTF.

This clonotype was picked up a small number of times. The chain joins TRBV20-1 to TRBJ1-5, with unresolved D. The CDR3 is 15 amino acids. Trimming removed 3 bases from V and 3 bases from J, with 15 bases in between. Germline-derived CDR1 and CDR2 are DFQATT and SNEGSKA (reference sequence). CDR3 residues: CSASAVLRVNQPQHF. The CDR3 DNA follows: TGCAGTGCTAGTGCCGTTTTAAGGGTCAATCAGCCCCAGCATTTT.